The subject of this entry is one T cell receptor (beta chain). Antigen unknown. This specimen comes from a study of CD4 T cells in relation to SARS-CoV-2 and coronaviruses. CD4+ T cells from unexposed donors were obtained before the COVID-19 pandemic (2011-2018). Study conclusions and caveats: About 65% of donors had memory CD4+ clonotypes crossrecognizing SARS-CoV-2 and common cold coronavirus spike. No crossreactivity against non-spike viral proteins was tested here. SARS-CoV-2-driven expansion was significantly weaker in crossreactive than monoreactive clones.

Naive and memory CD4+ T cell DNA was deep-sequenced without culture. Generated by immunoSEQ multiplex PCR, the TCRdb table keeps only in-frame clones and is missing some. The sample lists about 59,000 clones, roughly 85% seen once, with roughly 1.4% in the top ten. The CDR3 loop spans 17 amino acids. CDR1 and CDR2 from the germline V gene are SGHNT and YYREEE (reference sequence). V shed 4 bases and J shed 1 base, with 15 bases lying between them. The origin of this receptor is a human donor in good health. The sample taken for sequencing was memory CD4+ T cells from PBMCs. The chain carries TRBV5-4 and TRBJ2-6; TRBD1 might be the D (5 bases). Written as DNA, the CDR3 is TGTGCCAGCAGCCCCCCGCTCAGGGTATCTGGGGCCAACGTCCTGACTTTC. Encoded protein: CASSPPLRVSGANVLTF.